This is a list of T cell receptor beta chains from one sample in a study of blood T cells in healthy people across ages. One entry per CDR3 protein, called by TCRdb with MiXCR from the 5' RACE reads. Of some 900,000 distinct CDR3 sequences in the sample, around 30% were seen once. The sample comprised blood. The receptors originated from a woman older than 75 in good health. CDR3s include the opening cysteine and the closing phenylalanine or tryptophan. D genes are given only for firm matches. Clone size is shown for a subset of rows, as once, few, many or a class of expanded clone.

TRBV7-2	NA	TRBJ1-2	TRBD1	TGTGCCAGCAGCTCTTACGGGACAGCTAACTATGGCTACACCTTC	CASSSYGTANYGYTF
TRBV14	NA	TRBJ1-2	NA	TGTGCCAGCAGCGTGGCGGGACTTCAGGACTACACCTTC	CASSVAGLQDYTF
TRBV29-1	few	TRBJ1-1	TRBD1	TGCAGCGGGGACAGGTCGAACACTGAAGCTTTCTTT	CSGDRSNTEAFF
TRBV2	few	TRBJ1-2	TRBD1	TGTGCCAGCAGAATGGACAGGGATTATGGCTACACCTTC	CASRMDRDYGYTF
TRBV29-1	many	TRBJ2-7	NA	TGCAGCGTCGCAGGTTCCTACGAGCAGTACTTC	CSVAGSYEQYF
TRBV7-9	many	TRBJ1-2	NA	TGTGCCAGCAGCTTATCCGGGGAGGGTAGCGGCTACACCTTC	CASSLSGEGSGYTF
TRBV24-1	many	TRBJ2-1	TRBD2	TGTGCCACCAGTAAGGAGGGACTAGGAGACAATGAGCAGTTCTTC	CATSKEGLGDNEQFF
TRBV29-1	many	TRBJ1-5	NA	TGCAGCGTCAGGGTAGAAGGTCAGCCCCAGCATTTT	CSVRVEGQPQHF
TRBV28	many	TRBJ1-5	NA	TGTGCCAGCAAAATTGAGCACGGGGTCAGCAATCAGCCCCAGCATTTT	CASKIEHGVSNQPQHF
TRBV7-6	NA	TRBJ2-1	TRBD1	TGTGCCAGCAGCCAGACAGGGTACAATGAGCAGTTCTTC	CASSQTGYNEQFF
TRBV29-1	few	TRBJ1-1	TRBD1	TGCAGCGTTCGAGGGGGGGGACAGGGTAACACTGAAGCTTTCTTT	CSVRGGGQGNTEAFF
TRBV7-2	NA	TRBJ2-5	NA	TGTGCCAGCAGCCGTGGGTGGGACCAACAAGAGACCCAGTACTTC	CASSRGWDQQETQYF
TRBV27	NA	TRBJ1-1	NA	TGTGCCAGCAGTTTATCGTGGTGGCAGGGGCCACGAGGCACTGAAGCTTTCTTT	CASSLSWWQGPRGTEAFF
TRBV4-3	few	TRBJ1-1	TRBD1	TGCGCCAGCAGCCAAGATTGGGGACAGGGGAGGACTGAAGCTTTCTTT	CASSQDWGQGRTEAFF
TRBV5-4	many	TRBJ1-2	NA	TGTGCCAGCAGCTTGCCAAGCAACTATGGCTACACCTTC	CASSLPSNYGYTF
TRBV9	many	TRBJ2-3	TRBD2	TGTGCCAGCAGCTTCCGGACTAGCGGGGGCACAGATACGCAGTATTTT	CASSFRTSGGTDTQYF
TRBV27	many	TRBJ1-4	NA	TGTGCCAGCAGGGCGGCCTCACTTGATGAAAAACTGTTTTTT	CASRAASLDEKLFF
TRBV2	few	TRBJ2-6	NA	TGTGCCAGCAGTGGGACAGTCTCTGGGGCCAACGTCCTGACTTTC	CASSGTVSGANVLTF
TRBV27	NA	TRBJ1-1	NA	TGTGCCAGCAGTTATAGGGGGGATGGGGACGTTAACACTGAAGCTTTCTTT	CASSYRGDGDVNTEAFF
TRBV9	many	TRBJ2-3	NA	TGTGCCAGCAGCGGCGGCCCGAGTCCTGATACGCAGTATTTT	CASSGGPSPDTQYF